Detailed here is one T cell receptor beta chain. The data were obtained in a study of patients and donors after allogeneic stem cell transplantation. Trimming took off 8 bases at V and 4 bases at J, with 17 bases between the two ends. Germline V lookup: CDR1 SEHNR, CDR2 FQNEAQ (reference sequence). The CDR3 is 14 residues long. TCRdb reprocessed the RT-PCR reads via MiXCR and lists one record per CDR3 protein. The sample consists of about 160,000 distinct CDR3 sequences, approximately 37% of them appearing once. The sequenced sample consisted of blood, either unsorted or a sorted T cell fraction (not recorded which). This receptor was taken from a human donor who was either an allogeneic HSCT recipient or a stem cell or donor lymphocyte infusion donor (not recorded which). It is not recorded whose cells these are; they may come from a transplant donor. The chain links TRBV7-9 to TRBJ1-1; unclear D gene. The CDR3, as DNA: TGTGCCAGCGGCCCTTCTAAAGGGAGCACTGAAGCTTTCTTT. Translated: CASGPSKGSTEAFF. Together with reference TRBV7-9 and TRBJ1-1, the CDR3 gives the full variable domain: DTGVSQNPRHKITKRGQNVTFRCDPISEHNRLYWYRQTLGQGPEFLTYFQNEAQLEKSRLLSDRFSAERPKGSFSTLEIQRTEQGDSAMYLCASGPSKGSTEAFFGQGTRLTVV.